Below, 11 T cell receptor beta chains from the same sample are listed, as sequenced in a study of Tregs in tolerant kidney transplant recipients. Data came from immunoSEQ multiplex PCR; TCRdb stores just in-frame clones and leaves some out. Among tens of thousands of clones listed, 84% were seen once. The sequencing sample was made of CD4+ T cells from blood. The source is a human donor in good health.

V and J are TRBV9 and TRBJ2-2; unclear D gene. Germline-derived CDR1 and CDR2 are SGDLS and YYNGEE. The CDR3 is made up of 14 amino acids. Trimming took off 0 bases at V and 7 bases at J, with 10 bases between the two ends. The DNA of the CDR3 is TGTGCCAGCAGCGTAGATGTCGGGTTCGGGGAGCTGTTTTTT. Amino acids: CASSVDVGFGELFF.

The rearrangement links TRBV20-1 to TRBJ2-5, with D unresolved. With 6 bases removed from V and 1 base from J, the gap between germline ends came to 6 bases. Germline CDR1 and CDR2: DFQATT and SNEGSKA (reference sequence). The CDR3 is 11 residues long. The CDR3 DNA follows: TGCAGTGCAGCCTCCCAAGAGACCCAGTACTTC. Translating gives CSAASQETQYF.

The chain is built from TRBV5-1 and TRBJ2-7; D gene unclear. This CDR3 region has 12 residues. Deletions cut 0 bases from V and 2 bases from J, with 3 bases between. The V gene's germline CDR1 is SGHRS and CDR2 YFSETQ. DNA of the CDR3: TGCGCCAGCAGCTTGGTTCCCTACGAGCAGTACTTC. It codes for CASSLVPYEQYF.

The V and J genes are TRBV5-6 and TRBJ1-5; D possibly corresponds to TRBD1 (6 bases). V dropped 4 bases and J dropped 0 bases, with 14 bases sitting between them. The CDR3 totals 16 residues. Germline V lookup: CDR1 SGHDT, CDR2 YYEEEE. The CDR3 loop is CASSQLGGPSNQPQHF. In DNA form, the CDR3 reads TGTGCCAGCAGCCAATTGGGGGGGCCTAGCAATCAGCCCCAGCATTTT.

The DNA for the CDR3 is TGTGCCAGCAATGAGGGACTGAGCACAGATACGCAGTATTTT. The encoded protein is CASNEGLSTDTQYF. This rearrangement joins TRBV11-2 to TRBJ2-3; D perhaps matches TRBD2 (6 bases). The V and J ends lost 7 bases and 0 bases respectively, with 11 bases between them. CDR1 and CDR2 from the germline V gene are SGHAT and FQNNGV. There are 14 residues in the CDR3. Looking up the rest from reference TRBV11-2 and TRBJ2-3 gives the full variable domain: EAGVAQSPRYKIIEKRQSVAFWCNPISGHATLYWYQQILGQGPKLLIQFQNNGVVDDSQLPKDRFSAERLKGVDSTLKIQPAKLEDSAVYLCASNEGLSTDTQYFGPGTRLTVL.

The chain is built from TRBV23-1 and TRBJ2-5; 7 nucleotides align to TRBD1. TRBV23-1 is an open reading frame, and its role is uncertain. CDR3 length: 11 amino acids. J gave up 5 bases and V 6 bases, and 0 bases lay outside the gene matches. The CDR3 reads CASSRGETQYF. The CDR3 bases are TGCGCCAGCAGCAGGGGGGAGACCCAGTACTTC.

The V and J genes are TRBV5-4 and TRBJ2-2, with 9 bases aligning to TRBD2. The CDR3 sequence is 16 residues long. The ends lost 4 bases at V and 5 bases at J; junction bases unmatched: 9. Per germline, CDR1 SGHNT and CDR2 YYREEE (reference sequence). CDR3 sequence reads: CASSLEPGLATGELFF. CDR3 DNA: TGTGCCAGCAGCCTAGAACCGGGACTAGCAACCGGGGAGCTGTTTTTT.

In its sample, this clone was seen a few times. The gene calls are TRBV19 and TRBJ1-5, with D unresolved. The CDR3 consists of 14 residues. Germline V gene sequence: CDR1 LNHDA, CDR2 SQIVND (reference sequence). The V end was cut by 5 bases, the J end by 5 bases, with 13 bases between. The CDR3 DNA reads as TGTGCCAGTAGTCTCTCGGGCGCCGATCAGCCCCAGCATTTT. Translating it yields CASSLSGADQPQHF.

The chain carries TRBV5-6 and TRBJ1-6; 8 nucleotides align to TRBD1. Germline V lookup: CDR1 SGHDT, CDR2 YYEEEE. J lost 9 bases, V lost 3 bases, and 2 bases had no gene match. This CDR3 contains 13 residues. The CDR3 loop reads CASSSTGVSPLHF. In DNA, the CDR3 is TGTGCCAGCAGCTCGACAGGGGTTTCACCCCTCCACTTT.

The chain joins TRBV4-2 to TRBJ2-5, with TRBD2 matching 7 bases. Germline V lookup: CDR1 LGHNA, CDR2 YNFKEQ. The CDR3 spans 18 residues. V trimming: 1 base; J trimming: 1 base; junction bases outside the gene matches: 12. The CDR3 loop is CASSQGDGGGGIQETQYF. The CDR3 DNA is TGTGCCAGCAGCCAAGGGGATGGTGGCGGGGGAATCCAAGAGACCCAGTACTTC.

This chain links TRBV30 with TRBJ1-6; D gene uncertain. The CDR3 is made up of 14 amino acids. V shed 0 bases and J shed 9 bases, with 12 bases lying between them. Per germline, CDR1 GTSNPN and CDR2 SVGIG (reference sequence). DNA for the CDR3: TGTGCCTGGAGTGTGTCCCGAGGTGGTTCACCCCTCCACTTT. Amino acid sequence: CAWSVSRGGSPLHF. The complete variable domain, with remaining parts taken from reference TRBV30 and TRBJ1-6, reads SQTIHQWPATLVQPVGSPLSLECTVEGTSNPNLYWYRQAAGRGLQLLFYSVGIGQISSEVPQNLSASRPQDRQFILSSKKLLLSDSGFYLCAWSVSRGGSPLHFGNGTRLTVT.